The 4 T cell receptor beta chains in this list originate from one sample, sequenced in a study of blood T cell repertoires in COVID-19. TCRdb's table, derived via immunoSEQ multiplex PCR, lists solely in-frame clones and lacks some. The sample holds around 120,000 clones; approximately 83% are singletons and the top ten take 11%. Material for sequencing was peripheral blood. Source of these receptors: an elderly man with acute or convalescent COVID-19.

This sequence joins TRBV28 and TRBJ2-5; 11 bases line up with TRBD2. V dropped 2 bases and J dropped 2; count of bases not matched to a gene: 7. The CDR3 consists of 17 residues. Germline V CDR1 and CDR2: MDHEN, SYDVKM. CDR3 in amino acids: CASSLAGLAAIQETQYF. In nucleotides, the CDR3 is TGTGCCAGCAGTTTAGCGGGACTAGCGGCCATTCAAGAGACCCAGTACTTC.

The chain joins TRBV10-3 to TRBJ2-3; unclear D gene. The CDR3 has 12 residues. Per the germline V gene, CDR1 is ENHRY and CDR2 is SYGVKD. V gave up 3 bases and J gave up 6 bases, with 7 bases separating them. The CDR3 DNA follows: TGTGCCATCAGTGACCGGTCGGATACGCAGTATTTT. Its protein product is CAISDRSDTQYF.

The chain has TRBV5-1 and TRBJ2-1, with D possibly being TRBD2 (6 bases). CDR1 and CDR2 (germline): SGHRS, YFSETQ. The CDR3 sequence is 14 residues long. The germline V and J ends were trimmed by 3 bases and 6 bases, with 13 bases remaining between them. DNA for the CDR3: TGCGCCAGCAGCTCGGGACTCCACATCAATGAGCAGTTCTTC. Residues: CASSSGLHINEQFF.

The V call is TRBV11-1, the J call TRBJ1-4; TRBD1 is a possible D gene (5 bases). The V and J ends lost 4 bases and 2 bases respectively, with 11 bases between them. Germline CDR1 is SGHAT and CDR2 is FQDESV (reference sequence). The CDR3 length is 15 residues. The CDR3 here is CASSSPGLTNEKLFF. Here the CDR3 DNA reads TGTGCCAGCAGCTCGCCGGGACTGACTAATGAAAAACTGTTTTTT. Filled out from reference TRBV11-1 and TRBJ1-4, the complete variable domain reads EAEVAQSPRYKITEKSQAVAFWCDPISGHATLYWYRQILGQGPELLVQFQDESVVDDSQLPKDRFSAERLKGVDSTLKIQPAELGDSAMYLCASSSPGLTNEKLFFGSGTQLSVL.